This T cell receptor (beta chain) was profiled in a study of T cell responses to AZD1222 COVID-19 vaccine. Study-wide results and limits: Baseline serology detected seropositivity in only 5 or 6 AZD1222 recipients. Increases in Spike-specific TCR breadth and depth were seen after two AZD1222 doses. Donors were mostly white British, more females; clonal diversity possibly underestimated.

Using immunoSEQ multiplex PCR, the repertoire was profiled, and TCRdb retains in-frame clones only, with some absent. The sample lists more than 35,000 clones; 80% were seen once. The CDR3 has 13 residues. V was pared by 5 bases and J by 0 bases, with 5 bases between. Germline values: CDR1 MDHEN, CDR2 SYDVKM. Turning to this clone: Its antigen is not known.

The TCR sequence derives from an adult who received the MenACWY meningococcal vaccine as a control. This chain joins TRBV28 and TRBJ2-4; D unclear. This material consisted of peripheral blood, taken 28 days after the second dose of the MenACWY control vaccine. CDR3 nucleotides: TGTGCCAGCAGTAGGCTAGCCAAAAACATTCAGTACTTC. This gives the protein CASSRLAKNIQYF.